The 26 T cell receptor beta chains reported below all come from one sample, sequenced in a study of blood T cell repertoires in COVID-19 (dated by TCRdb to 2018 to 2021). The library was obtained by the immunoSEQ multiplex PCR assay. Not all clones reach the TCRdb copy of this immuneACCESS table, which keeps in-frame sequences only. Checked studies attribute under half of the gap to unresolved V genes and leave the rest unexplained. For this sample the table gives 200,000 to 300,000 clones, of which 92% were detected only once. The ten largest clones take up approximately 0.8% of the sample. Sequencing input: peripheral blood. All receptors derive from a man aged 25 to 45 with COVID-19, enrolled during active disease.

The V gene is TRBV7-6, the J gene TRBJ1-1; tentatively, D is TRBD1 (6 bases). CDR1 and CDR2 from the germline V gene are SGHVS and FNYEAQ. Trimming pared 2 bases from V and 3 bases from J, leaving 13 bases between. The CDR3 length is 15 residues. The CDR3 spells CASSLLQGEHTEAFF. CDR3 DNA sequence: TGTGCCAGCAGCTTACTACAGGGTGAACACACTGAAGCTTTCTTT.

The chain links TRBV3-1 (or the pseudogene TRBV3-2) to TRBJ1-4; 9 positions agree with TRBD1. This CDR3 has 19 residues. The trim removed 3 bases at V and 0 bases at J, leaving 11 bases unmatched. CDR1 LGHDT and CDR2 YNNKEL come from the germline V gene (reference sequence). CDR3 bases: TGTGCCAGCAGCCAGCGTAAACAGGGGGCGTTTTCAACTAATGAAAAACTGTTTTTT. It encodes CASSQRKQGAFSTNEKLFF.

The V call is TRBV7-9, the J call TRBJ1-2; 10 bases are a match to TRBD1. The CDR3 covers 14 residues. CDR1 SEHNR and CDR2 FQNEAQ come from the germline V gene (reference sequence). J lost 4 bases, V lost 7 bases, and 6 bases had no gene match. In DNA form, the CDR3 reads TGTGCCAGCAAGACAGGGGGCGACCCCTATGGCTACACCTTC. Translating gives CASKTGGDPYGYTF.

The chain's CDR3 is CATSDWTVNYGYTF. In DNA, the CDR3 is TGTGCCACCAGTGACTGGACAGTTAACTATGGCTACACCTTC. The rearrangement uses TRBV24-1 and TRBJ1-2, with a tentative D call TRBD1 (6 bases). The CDR3 consists of 14 residues. Trimming took 4 bases from V and 1 from J, leaving 9 bases between them. Germline values: CDR1 KGHDR, CDR2 SFDVKD.

V usage is TRBV18 and J usage is TRBJ2-2; maybe TRBD2 (6 bases). V lost 6 bases and J 7 bases, leaving 24 bases between the germline ends. This CDR3 contains 17 residues. Germline assignment: CDR1 KGHSH and CDR2 LQKENI. The CDR3 loop is CASSRGGLGVRGGELFF. CDR3 DNA sequence: TGTGCCAGCTCGCGGGGCGGTCTTGGTGTACGAGGCGGGGAGCTGTTTTTT.

The rearrangement uses TRBV5-1 and TRBJ1-2; 8 bases align to TRBD1. Per the germline V gene, CDR1 is SGHRS and CDR2 is YFSETQ. V lost 4 bases and J lost 1; bases outside the gene matches: 6. CDR3 size: 15 residues. The CDR3 spells CASSTGQGSNYGYTF. CDR3 in DNA: TGCGCCAGCAGCACCGGACAGGGAAGTAACTATGGCTACACCTTC.

CDR3 in amino acids: CASHPGGDYEQYF. DNA for the CDR3: TGTGCCAGCCACCCGGGGGGCGACTACGAGCAGTACTTC. The rearrangement links TRBV6-6 to TRBJ2-7, with D maybe TRBD2 (7 bases). Germline V gives CDR1 MNHNY, CDR2 SVGAGI (reference sequence). CDR3 length equals 13 residues. V lost 8 bases to trimming and J lost 3 bases, with 14 bases between them.

The chain recombines TRBV7-6 with TRBJ1-6; D is undetermined. Germline V lookup: CDR1 SGHVS, CDR2 FNYEAQ. Trimming cost V 5 bases and J 7 bases, with 6 bases left between them. This CDR3 region has 12 residues. In DNA, the CDR3 is TGTGCCAGCAGCGTCCAGAATTCACCCCTCCACTTT. This sequence encodes CASSVQNSPLHF.

The chain combines TRBV4-1 with TRBJ2-7; D is possibly TRBD1 (5 bases). Germline-derived CDR1 and CDR2 are MGHRA and YSYEKL. V was shortened by 0 bases and J by 5 bases, with 17 bases between the two germline ends. This CDR3 is 16 amino acids long. This CDR3 is CASSQEYPPGNHEQYF. The DNA for the CDR3 is TGCGCCAGCAGCCAAGAATACCCACCAGGGAACCACGAGCAGTACTTC.

This clone showed up just once. The chain joins TRBV9 to TRBJ2-7; 7 bases line up with TRBD2. The trim removed 4 bases at V and 4 bases at J, leaving 11 bases unmatched. The CDR3 extends over 15 amino acids. Germline V gene lookup returns CDR1 SGDLS and CDR2 YYNGEE. In nucleotides, the CDR3 is TGTGCCAGCAGCCAAAACCAGGCTAGCGGATACGAGCAGTACTTC. Protein product: CASSQNQASGYEQYF. The full variable domain, in which reference TRBV9 and TRBJ2-7 provide the parts outside the CDR3, is DSGVTQTPKHLITATGQRVTLRCSPRSGDLSVYWYQQSLDQGLQFLIQYYNGEERAKGNILERFSAQQFPDLHSELNLSSLELGDSALYFCASSQNQASGYEQYFGPGTRLTVT.

A single count supports this clone. The chain couples TRBV10-2 to TRBJ2-7, with TRBD1 matching over 10 bases. The J segment lost 5 bases and the V segment lost 3 bases, leaving 4 bases of the junction unmatched. This CDR3 spans 14 amino acids. The germline CDR1 and CDR2 sequences are WSHSY and SAAADI. CDR3 sequence (DNA): TGCGCCAGCAGTGACGGGACAGGGGATGACGAGCAGTACTTC. Amino acid sequence: CASSDGTGDDEQYF.

The V and J genes are TRBV2 and TRBJ1-1; D might be TRBD1 (5 bases). The V end was cut by 1 base, the J end by 4 bases, with 13 bases between. In germline, CDR1 is SNHLY, CDR2 FYNNEI. This CDR3 spans 15 amino acids. CDR3 residues: CASSEGSRVGTEAFF. DNA of the CDR3: TGTGCCAGCAGTGAAGGTTCCAGGGTTGGCACTGAAGCTTTCTTT. Full variable domain (remainder filled in from reference TRBV2 and TRBJ1-1): EPEVTQTPSHQVTQMGQEVILRCVPISNHLYFYWYRQILGQKVEFLVSFYNNEISEKSEIFDDQFSVERPDGSNFTLKIRSTKLEDSAMYFCASSEGSRVGTEAFFGQGTRLTVV.

This chain joins TRBV3-1 (or the pseudogene TRBV3-2) and TRBJ1-5; 7 positions agree with TRBD1. The CDR3 covers 20 residues. Germline CDR1 reads LGHDT; CDR2 reads YNNKEL (reference sequence). Unmatched junction bases numbered 25, after V lost 5 bases and J lost 6 bases. The CDR3: CASSKGIRPGTDAAGQPQHF. As DNA, the CDR3 is TGTGCCAGCAGCAAGGGGATTCGTCCCGGGACAGACGCCGCGGGTCAGCCCCAGCATTTT.

The chain has TRBV4-1 and TRBJ2-4; D is unclear. The CDR3 extends over 18 amino acids. Trimming stripped 5 bases from V and 0 bases from J, with 20 bases between. The germline V gene encodes CDR1 MGHRA and CDR2 YSYEKL. CDR3 protein: CASSIFPEVLLAKNIQYF. The CDR3 bases are TGCGCCAGCAGCATCTTCCCTGAAGTTTTACTAGCCAAAAACATTCAGTACTTC.

This rearrangement joins TRBV5-1 to TRBJ2-3; tentative D call: TRBD1 (5 bases). Trimming stripped 0 bases from V and 3 bases from J, with 14 bases between. This CDR3 comprises 16 residues. Germline V CDR1 and CDR2: SGHRS, YFSETQ. The CDR3 is CASSLARVGLTDTQYF. The CDR3 nucleotides are TGCGCCAGCAGCTTGGCCAGGGTGGGCTTAACAGATACGCAGTATTTT.

The rearrangement joins TRBV14 to TRBJ1-2, with 10 bases fitting TRBD1. The germline gives CDR1 SGHDN, CDR2 FVKESK. Trimming took 0 bases from V and 13 from J; bases not matched to a gene: 8. This CDR3 spans 14 amino acids. The DNA for the CDR3 is TGTGCCAGCAGCCAAGATGGGGGACAGGGGTCGCTCACCTTC. Translating it yields CASSQDGGQGSLTF.

The rearrangement uses TRBV7-5 and TRBJ2-5; TRBD2 reflects the table's D call only, with no check against the DNA. TRBV7-5 constitutes a pseudogene. The CDR3 runs 16 residues. The CDR3 spells CVRSSYSRRGQETQYF. In DNA form, the CDR3 reads TGTGTCAGAAGTTCCTACTCTAGACGGGGCCAAGAGACCCAGTACTTC.

DNA for the CDR3: TGCGCCAGCAGCCTCTCTAACTATGGCTACACCTTC. It is translated as CASSLSNYGYTF. The V gene is TRBV10-2, the J gene TRBJ1-2; D not certain. In germline, CDR1 is WSHSY, CDR2 SAAADI. The CDR3 extends over 12 amino acids. V was clipped by 6 bases and J by 0 bases, with 5 bases between them.

V is TRBV9 and J is TRBJ2-5; D perhaps matches TRBD1 (6 bases). The CDR3 sequence is 15 residues long. Germline V gene lookup returns CDR1 SGDLS and CDR2 YYNGEE. Trimming shortened V by 4 bases and J by 5 bases, and 18 bases separated the two germline ends. This CDR3 reads CASSTGTTYGETQYF. The DNA of the CDR3 is TGTGCCAGCAGCACCGGGACAACCTATGGGGAGACCCAGTACTTC.

This chain connects TRBV28 to TRBJ1-3, with 9 bases fitting TRBD1. Germline CDR1 and CDR2: MDHEN and SYDVKM. CDR3 length: 13 residues. J gave up 5 bases and V 9 bases, and 5 bases lay outside the gene matches. As DNA, the CDR3 is TGTGCCAGTAGGACAGGGGTTCGAAACACCATATATTTT. This gives the protein CASRTGVRNTIYF.

This chain uses TRBV9 with TRBJ2-3; D gene ambiguous. This CDR3 region has 11 residues. The germline V gene encodes CDR1 SGDLS and CDR2 YYNGEE. V gave up 2 bases and J gave up 7 bases, with 5 bases separating them. CDR3 nucleotides: TGTGCCAGCAGCGTCGGGTATACGCAGTATTTT. Residues: CASSVGYTQYF.

The chain combines TRBV11-2 with TRBJ2-1; 8 nucleotides line up with TRBD2. V lost 5 bases, J lost 10 bases, and 7 bases stayed unmatched. CDR3 size: 13 residues. The germline CDR1 and CDR2 sequences are SGHAT and FQNNGV. Written as DNA, the CDR3 is TGTGCCAGCAGCCCCGAATTAGCGGGAGAGCAGTTCTTC. Translating it yields CASSPELAGEQFF.

The rearrangement links TRBV30 to TRBJ1-1; D may be TRBD1 (5 bases). The CDR3 totals 12 residues. Germline V gene data show CDR1 as GTSNPN and CDR2 as SVGIG (reference sequence). V gave up 7 bases and J gave up 4 bases, with 13 bases separating them. This chain's CDR3 is CASIAGGTEAFF. CDR3 nucleotide sequence: TGTGCCTCGATCGCGGGGGGCACTGAAGCTTTCTTT. The complete variable domain, with remaining parts taken from reference TRBV30 and TRBJ1-1, reads SQTIHQWPATLVQPVGSPLSLECTVEGTSNPNLYWYRQAAGRGLQLLFYSVGIGQISSEVPQNLSASRPQDRQFILSSKKLLLSDSGFYLCASIAGGTEAFFGQGTRLTVV.

The rearrangement joins TRBV6-4 to TRBJ2-7, with 11 bases aligning to TRBD1. V gave up 3 bases and J gave up 3 bases; unmatched junction bases: 4. The CDR3 covers 15 residues. Germline CDR1 and CDR2: MRHNA and SNTAGT. CDR3 nucleotides: TGTGCCAGCAGTGAGTGGGGGACAGGGGGCTACGAGCAGTACTTC. It yields the protein CASSEWGTGGYEQYF.

V and J are TRBV7-6 and TRBJ1-6; maybe TRBD1 (6 bases). This CDR3 region has 16 residues. Germline assignment: CDR1 SGHVS and CDR2 FNYEAQ. V was trimmed by 1 base and J by 8 bases, leaving 15 bases between them. CDR3 nucleotides: TGTGCCAGCAGCTTAGAAGTAGGGGGTTACGATTCACCCCTCCACTTT. This gives the protein CASSLEVGGYDSPLHF.

This chain joins TRBV5-1 and TRBJ2-7; D is undetermined. Germline V lookup: CDR1 SGHRS, CDR2 YFSETQ. The CDR3 extends over 14 amino acids. V dropped 3 bases and J dropped 0 bases, with 10 bases sitting between them. Here the CDR3 DNA reads TGCGCCAGCAGCTCCACTGAGTTCTCCTACGAGCAGTACTTC. It yields the protein CASSSTEFSYEQYF.